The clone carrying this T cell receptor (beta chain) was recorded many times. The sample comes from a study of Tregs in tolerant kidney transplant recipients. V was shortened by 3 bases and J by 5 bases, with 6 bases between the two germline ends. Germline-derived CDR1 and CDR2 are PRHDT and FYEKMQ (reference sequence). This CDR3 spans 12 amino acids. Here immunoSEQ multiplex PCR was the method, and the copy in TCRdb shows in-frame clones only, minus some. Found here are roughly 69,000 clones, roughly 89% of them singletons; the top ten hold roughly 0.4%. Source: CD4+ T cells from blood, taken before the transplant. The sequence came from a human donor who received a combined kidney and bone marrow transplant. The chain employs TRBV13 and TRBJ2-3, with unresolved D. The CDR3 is CASSFQRDTQYF. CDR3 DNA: TGTGCCAGCAGCTTCCAGCGAGATACGCAGTATTTT.